Sequencing of this TCR beta chain was carried out in a study of T cells after yellow fever vaccination. Points from the study as a whole: Weaker overall, the secondary response nonetheless peaked faster (day 5 versus 15). One caveat is that FACS-sorted repertoires could contain abundant clonotypes contaminating from the bulk population. Post-booster samples contained most primary-vaccination clones (approximately 95% CD4, about 90% CD8).

CDR3 size: 15 residues. V was shortened by 1 base and J by 7 bases, with 14 bases between the two germline ends. Germline CDR1 and CDR2: MGHRA and YSYEKL. This clonotype was detected ten times or more. The antigen is undetermined. It was through 5'RACE template switching that TCR cDNA was made, with a universal primer site and UMIs added. TCRdb reprocessed the 5' RACE reads with MiXCR, giving one entry per CDR3 protein. The data contain about 320,000 distinct CDR3 sequences, 3.5% to 4.5% of them singletons. The sequence was collected from a young man who received the YFV17D yellow fever vaccine. Sample: PBMCs, taken 15 days after the yellow fever booster vaccination. The chain recombines TRBV4-1 with TRBJ2-1; D perhaps matches TRBD2 (6 bases). CDR3 protein: CASSQAAGLANEQFF. CDR3 coding DNA: TGCGCCAGCAGCCAAGCAGCGGGCCTAGCGAATGAGCAGTTCTTC.